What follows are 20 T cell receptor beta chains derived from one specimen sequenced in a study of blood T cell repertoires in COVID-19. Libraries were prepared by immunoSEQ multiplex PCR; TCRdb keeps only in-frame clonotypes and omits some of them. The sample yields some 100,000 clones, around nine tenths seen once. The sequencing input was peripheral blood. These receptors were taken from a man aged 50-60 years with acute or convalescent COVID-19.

The CDR3 bases are TGTGCCAGCACCCAGCGGGCAGGGGGCTCCGAGCAGTACTTC. It is translated as CASTQRAGGSEQYF. This chain links TRBV6-5 with TRBJ2-7; 8 bases agree with TRBD1. Unmatched junction bases numbered 11, after V lost 7 bases and J lost 6 bases. The germline V gene encodes CDR1 MNHEY and CDR2 SVGAGI. The CDR3 is 14 residues long.

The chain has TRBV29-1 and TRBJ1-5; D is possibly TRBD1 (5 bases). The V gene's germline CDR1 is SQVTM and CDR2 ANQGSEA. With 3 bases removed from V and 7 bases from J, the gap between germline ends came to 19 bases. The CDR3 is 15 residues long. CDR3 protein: CSVEGGSYTIQPQHF. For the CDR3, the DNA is TGCAGCGTTGAGGGGGGATCGTATACTATCCAGCCCCAGCATTTT.

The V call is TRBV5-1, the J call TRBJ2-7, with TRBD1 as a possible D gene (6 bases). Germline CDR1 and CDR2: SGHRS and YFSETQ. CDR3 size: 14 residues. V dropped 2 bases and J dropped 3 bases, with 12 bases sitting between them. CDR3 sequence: CASSFSGGRYEQYF. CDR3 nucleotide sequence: TGCGCCAGCAGCTTCTCTGGGGGCCGCTACGAGCAGTACTTC. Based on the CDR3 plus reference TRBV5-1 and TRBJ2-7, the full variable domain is KAGVTQTPRYLIKTRGQQVTLSCSPISGHRSVSWYQQTPGQGLQFLFEYFSETQRNKGNFPGRFSGRQFSNSRSEMNVSTLELGDSALYLCASSFSGGRYEQYFGPGTRLTVT.

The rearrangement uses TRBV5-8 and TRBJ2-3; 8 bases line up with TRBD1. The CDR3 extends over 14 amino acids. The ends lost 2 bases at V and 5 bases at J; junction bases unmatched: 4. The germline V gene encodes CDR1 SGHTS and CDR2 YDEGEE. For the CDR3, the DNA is TGTGCCAGCAGCTTCGGACAGGGAGGAGATACGCAGTATTTT. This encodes CASSFGQGGDTQYF. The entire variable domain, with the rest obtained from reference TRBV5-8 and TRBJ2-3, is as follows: EAGVTQSPTHLIKTRGQQATLRCSPISGHTSVYWYQQALGLGLQFLLWYDEGEERNRGNFPPRFSGRQFPNYSSELNVNALELEDSALYLCASSFGQGGDTQYFGPGTRLTVL.

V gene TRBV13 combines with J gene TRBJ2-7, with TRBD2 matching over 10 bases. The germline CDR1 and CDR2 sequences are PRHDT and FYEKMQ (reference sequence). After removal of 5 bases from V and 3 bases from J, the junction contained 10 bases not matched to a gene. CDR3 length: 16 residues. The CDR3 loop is CASSPGDSGRVYEQYF. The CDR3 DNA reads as TGTGCCAGCAGCCCGGGGGACAGCGGGAGGGTCTACGAGCAGTACTTC.

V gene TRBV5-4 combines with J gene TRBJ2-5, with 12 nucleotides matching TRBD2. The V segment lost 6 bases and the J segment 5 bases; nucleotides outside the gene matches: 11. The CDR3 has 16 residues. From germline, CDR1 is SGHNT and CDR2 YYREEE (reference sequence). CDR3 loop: CASTSSSSGRGETQYF. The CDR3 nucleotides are TGTGCCAGCACCTCATCCTCTAGCGGGAGGGGGGAGACCCAGTACTTC.

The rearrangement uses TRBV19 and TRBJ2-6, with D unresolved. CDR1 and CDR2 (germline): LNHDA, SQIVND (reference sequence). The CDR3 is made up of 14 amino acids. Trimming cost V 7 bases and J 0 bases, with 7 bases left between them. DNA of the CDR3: TGTGCCAGTACCCAGGCCTCTGGGGCCAACGTCCTGACTTTC. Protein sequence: CASTQASGANVLTF. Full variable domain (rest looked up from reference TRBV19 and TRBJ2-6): DGGITQSPKYLFRKEGQNVTLSCEQNLNHDAMYWYRQDPGQGLRLIYYSQIVNDFQKGDIAEGYSVSREKKESFPLTVTSAQKNPTAFYLCASTQASGANVLTFGAGSRLTVL.

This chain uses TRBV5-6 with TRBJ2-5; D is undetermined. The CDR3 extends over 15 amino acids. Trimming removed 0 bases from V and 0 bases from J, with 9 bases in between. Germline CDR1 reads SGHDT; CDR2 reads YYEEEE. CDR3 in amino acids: CASSLALEYQETQYF. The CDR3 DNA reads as TGTGCCAGCAGCTTGGCCTTAGAGTACCAAGAGACCCAGTACTTC.

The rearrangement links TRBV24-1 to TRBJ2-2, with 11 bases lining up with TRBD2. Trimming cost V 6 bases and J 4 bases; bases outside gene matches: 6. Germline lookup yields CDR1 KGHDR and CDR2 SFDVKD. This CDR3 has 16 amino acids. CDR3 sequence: CATSQLAGDGTGELFF. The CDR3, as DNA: TGTGCCACCAGTCAACTAGCGGGAGATGGCACCGGGGAGCTGTTTTTT.

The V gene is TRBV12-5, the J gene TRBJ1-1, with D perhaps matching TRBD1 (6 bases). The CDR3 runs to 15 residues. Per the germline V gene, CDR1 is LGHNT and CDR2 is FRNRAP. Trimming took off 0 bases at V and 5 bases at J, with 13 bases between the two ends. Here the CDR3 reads CASGLVLQGLTEAFF. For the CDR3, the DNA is TGTGCTAGTGGTTTGGTATTGCAGGGGCTTACTGAAGCTTTCTTT.

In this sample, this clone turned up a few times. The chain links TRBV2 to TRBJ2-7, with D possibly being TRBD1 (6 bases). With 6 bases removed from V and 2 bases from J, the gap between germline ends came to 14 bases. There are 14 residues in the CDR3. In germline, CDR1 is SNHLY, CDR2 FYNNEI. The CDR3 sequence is CASSPTDSAYEQYF. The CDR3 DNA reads TGTGCCAGCAGCCCTACGGACAGCGCCTACGAGCAGTACTTC.

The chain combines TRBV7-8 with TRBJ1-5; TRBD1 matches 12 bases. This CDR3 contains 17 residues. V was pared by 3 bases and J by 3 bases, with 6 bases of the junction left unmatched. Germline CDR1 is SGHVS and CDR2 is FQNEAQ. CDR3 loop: CASSLTGTGGFNQPQHF. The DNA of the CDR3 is TGTGCCAGCAGCTTGACCGGGACAGGGGGCTTCAATCAGCCCCAGCATTTT.

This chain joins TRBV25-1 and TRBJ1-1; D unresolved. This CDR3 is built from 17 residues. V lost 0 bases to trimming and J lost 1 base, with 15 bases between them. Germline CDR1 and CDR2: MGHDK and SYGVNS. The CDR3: CASSEYGRGQQNTEAFF. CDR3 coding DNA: TGTGCCAGCAGTGAATACGGGAGAGGGCAGCAGAACACTGAAGCTTTCTTT.

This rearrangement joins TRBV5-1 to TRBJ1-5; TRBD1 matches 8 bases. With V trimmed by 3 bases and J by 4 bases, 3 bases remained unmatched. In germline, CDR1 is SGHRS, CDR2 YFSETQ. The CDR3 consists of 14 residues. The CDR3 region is CASSSGTGNQPQHF. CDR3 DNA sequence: TGCGCCAGCAGCTCAGGGACAGGTAATCAGCCCCAGCATTTT.

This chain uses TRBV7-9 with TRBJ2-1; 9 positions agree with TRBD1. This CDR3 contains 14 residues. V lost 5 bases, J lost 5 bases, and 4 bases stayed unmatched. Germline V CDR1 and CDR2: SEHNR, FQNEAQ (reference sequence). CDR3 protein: CASSNRDRDNEQFF. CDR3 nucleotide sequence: TGTGCCAGCAGCAACCGGGACAGGGACAATGAGCAGTTCTTC.

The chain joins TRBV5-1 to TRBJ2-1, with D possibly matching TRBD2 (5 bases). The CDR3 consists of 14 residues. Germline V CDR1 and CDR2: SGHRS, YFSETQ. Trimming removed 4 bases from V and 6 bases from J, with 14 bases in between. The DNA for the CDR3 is TGCGCCAGCAGCCTAGCCACCCTGGGCAATGAGCAGTTCTTC. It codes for CASSLATLGNEQFF.

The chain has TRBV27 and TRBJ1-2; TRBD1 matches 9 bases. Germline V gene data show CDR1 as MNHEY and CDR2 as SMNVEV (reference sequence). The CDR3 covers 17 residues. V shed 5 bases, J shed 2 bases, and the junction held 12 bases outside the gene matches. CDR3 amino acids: CASSMAGQGPINYGYTF. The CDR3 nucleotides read TGTGCCAGCAGTATGGCGGGACAGGGACCCATAAACTATGGCTACACCTTC.

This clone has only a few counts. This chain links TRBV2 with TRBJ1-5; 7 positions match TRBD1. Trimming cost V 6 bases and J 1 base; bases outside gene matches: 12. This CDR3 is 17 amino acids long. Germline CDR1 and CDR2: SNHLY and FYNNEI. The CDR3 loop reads CASRDRATRESNQPQHF. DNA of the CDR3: TGTGCCAGCAGAGACAGGGCAACCCGGGAGAGCAATCAGCCCCAGCATTTT.

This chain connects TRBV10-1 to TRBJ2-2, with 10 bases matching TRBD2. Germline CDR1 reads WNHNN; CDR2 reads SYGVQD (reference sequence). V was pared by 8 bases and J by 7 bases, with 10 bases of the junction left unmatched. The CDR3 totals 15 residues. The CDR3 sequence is CASHGTSVQFGELFF. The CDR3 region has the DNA TGCGCCAGCCACGGGACTAGCGTTCAGTTCGGGGAGCTGTTTTTT.

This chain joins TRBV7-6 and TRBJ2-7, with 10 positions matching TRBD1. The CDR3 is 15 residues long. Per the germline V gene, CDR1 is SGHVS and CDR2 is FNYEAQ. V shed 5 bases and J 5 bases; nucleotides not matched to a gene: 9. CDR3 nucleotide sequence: TGTGCCAGCAGCGCGCAGACAGGGGGCCTCGACGAGCAGTACTTC. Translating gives CASSAQTGGLDEQYF.